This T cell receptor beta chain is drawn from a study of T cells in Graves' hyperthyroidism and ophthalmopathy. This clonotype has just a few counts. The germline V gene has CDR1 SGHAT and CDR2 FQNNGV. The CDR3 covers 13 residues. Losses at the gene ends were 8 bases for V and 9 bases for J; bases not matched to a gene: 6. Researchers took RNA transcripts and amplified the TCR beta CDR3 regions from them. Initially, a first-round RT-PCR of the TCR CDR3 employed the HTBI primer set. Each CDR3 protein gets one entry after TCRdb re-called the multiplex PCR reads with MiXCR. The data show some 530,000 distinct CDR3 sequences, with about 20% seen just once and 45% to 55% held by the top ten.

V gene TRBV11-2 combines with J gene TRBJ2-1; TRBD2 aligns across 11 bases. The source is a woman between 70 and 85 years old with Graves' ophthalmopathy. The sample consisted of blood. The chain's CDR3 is CASRRLAGGEQFF. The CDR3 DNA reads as TGTGCCAGCCGGCGTCTAGCGGGAGGTGAGCAGTTCTTC.